Following are 16 T cell receptor beta chains from one sample sequenced in a study of shared clonotypes between healthy human individuals. Sequencing was performed with immunoSEQ multiplex PCR; in TCRdb, only in-frame clones are kept and a portion is missing. The table shows about 2.1 million clones, with about 92% occurring only once. Naive CD8 cells comprised CD45RO-negative, CCR7-positively selected cells, excluding terminally differentiated effector memory CD45RA+ cells. Sequenced sample: naive CD8+ T cells from PBMCs. The source is a man between 18 and 29 years old in good health. Some clones in this sample may be carry-over from other donors' samples.

The chain has TRBV27 and TRBJ2-5; 13 nucleotides align to TRBD2. The DNA end is more similar to TRBJ2-7, so the J call may be wrong. The CDR3 extends over 14 amino acids. Germline V lookup: CDR1 MNHEY, CDR2 SMNVEV (reference sequence). The CDR3 DNA is TGTGCCAGCAGTCGGACTAGCGGGAGCGACGAGCAGTACTTC. Translating gives CASSRTSGSDEQYF.

V and J are TRBV2 and TRBJ1-5, with 8 bases fitting TRBD1. Germline V lookup: CDR1 SNHLY, CDR2 FYNNEI. The V and J ends lost 8 bases and 2 bases, in that order; junction bases with no gene match: 5. The CDR3 length is 14 residues. The CDR3 protein is CASQWDRRNQPQHF. The CDR3 DNA sequence: TGTGCCAGCCAATGGGACAGGCGCAATCAGCCCCAGCATTTT.

The chain links TRBV7-6 to TRBJ2-7; tentatively, D is TRBD1 (6 bases). Trimming stripped 3 bases from V and 3 bases from J, with 15 bases between. CDR1 and CDR2 (germline): SGHVS, FNYEAQ. The CDR3 loop spans 15 amino acids. For the CDR3, the DNA is TGTGCCAGCAGCTTTGACGCAGGGGATAGCTACGAGCAGTACTTC. Its protein is CASSFDAGDSYEQYF.

The V and J genes are TRBV7-3 and TRBJ1-2; no definite D call. In germline, CDR1 is SGHTA, CDR2 FQGTGA. The CDR3 loop spans 13 amino acids. The germline V and J ends were trimmed by 5 bases and 5 bases, with 12 bases remaining between them. Written as DNA, the CDR3 is TGTGCCAGCAGCCCCTCCTCTAGTTATGGCTACACCTTC. Translated: CASSPSSSYGYTF.

The rearrangement links TRBV6-5 to TRBJ1-1; possibly TRBD1 for D (6 bases). The CDR3 is 11 amino acids. V was clipped by 5 bases and J by 10 bases, with 11 bases between them. Germline CDR1 and CDR2: MNHEY and SVGAGI. In DNA, the CDR3 is TGTGCCAGCAGTCAGGGGTTGTCAGCTTTCTTT. It yields the protein CASSQGLSAFF.

CDR3 bases: TGTGCCATCAGTGGACATTTAGGGACAGGGATCGACACTGAAGCTTTCTTT. This gives the protein CAISGHLGTGIDTEAFF. The genes are TRBV10-3 and TRBJ1-1; 9 positions agree with TRBD1. The trim removed 4 bases at V and 3 bases at J, leaving 12 bases unmatched. CDR1 is ENHRY and CDR2 is SYGVKD in the germline V gene. CDR3 length: 17 residues.

V is TRBV13 and J is TRBJ1-2, with 8 bases that match TRBD1. Germline loops: CDR1 PRHDT, CDR2 FYEKMQ (reference sequence). V shed 5 bases and J 7 bases; nucleotides not matched to a gene: 18. CDR3 length: 17 amino acids. CDR3 sequence reads: CASSPRTGTDFRSGYTF. In DNA, the CDR3 is TGTGCCAGCAGCCCAAGGACAGGGACGGACTTTCGAAGTGGCTACACCTTC. Full variable domain (outside the CDR3, taken from reference TRBV13 and TRBJ1-2): AAGVIQSPRHLIKEKRETATLKCYPIPRHDTVYWYQQGPGQDPQFLISFYEKMQSDKGSIPDRFSAQQFSDYHSELNMSSLELGDSALYFCASSPRTGTDFRSGYTFGSGTRLTVV.

The gene calls are TRBV19 and TRBJ2-3; D uncertain. V was cut by 4 bases and J by 6 bases, with 14 bases left in between. CDR3 length: 14 residues. Germline V lookup: CDR1 LNHDA, CDR2 SQIVND (reference sequence). In DNA form, the CDR3 reads TGTGCCAGTAGTACAATCGCGAGTGCGGATACGCAGTATTTT. It specifies CASSTIASADTQYF.

Points on this clone: Different DNA sequences within this sample yield the same CDR3. The rearrangement joins TRBV9 to TRBJ2-1; no reliable D call. V was shortened by 0 bases and J by 0 bases, with 7 bases between the two germline ends. Germline CDR1 SGDLS, CDR2 YYNGEE. The CDR3 has 15 residues. CDR3 sequence (DNA): TGTGCCAGCAGCGTAGACGATAGCTCCTACAATGAGCAGTTCTTC. Its translation is CASSVDDSSYNEQFF.

The chain employs TRBV20-1 and TRBJ2-5, with no clear D. V was shortened by 3 bases and J by 5 bases, with 4 bases between the two germline ends. Germline CDR1 is DFQATT and CDR2 is SNEGSKA (reference sequence). The CDR3 runs 10 residues. Here the CDR3 DNA reads TGCAGTGCTAGTTTGGAGACCCAGTACTTC. Its protein is CSASLETQYF.

This clone was counted a single time. The V call is TRBV11-3, the J call TRBJ2-7; TRBD1 or TRBD2 may be the D gene (6 bases each). The CDR3 totals 15 residues. With 2 bases removed from V and 3 bases from J, the gap between germline ends came to 14 bases. The germline CDR1 and CDR2 sequences are SGHNT and YENEEA. The CDR3 DNA reads TGTGCCAGCAGCTTAAAGGGGGGTCGGGTCTACGAGCAGTACTTC. This sequence encodes CASSLKGGRVYEQYF.

The chain is built from TRBV19 and TRBJ2-5; 10 nucleotides align to TRBD1. The length of the CDR3 is 15 residues. The V segment lost 3 bases and the J segment 6 bases; nucleotides outside the gene matches: 7. CDR1 and CDR2 (germline): LNHDA, SQIVND (reference sequence). The DNA for the CDR3 is TGTGCCAGTAGTATTCGGGACAGGGGTGGCAAGACCCAGTACTTC. Translation: CASSIRDRGGKTQYF.

The V gene is TRBV9, the J gene TRBJ2-7; TRBD2 matches at 7 bases. The CDR3 is 15 residues long. With V trimmed by 4 bases and J by 2 bases, 9 bases remained unmatched. Germline CDR1 is SGDLS and CDR2 is YYNGEE. The CDR3 region is CASSLPGLKAYEQYF. The CDR3 DNA reads TGTGCCAGCAGCCTGCCGGGACTAAAAGCCTACGAGCAGTACTTC.

The chain uses TRBV27 and TRBJ2-7; 8 nucleotides match TRBD1. Per the germline V gene, CDR1 is MNHEY and CDR2 is SMNVEV (reference sequence). The ends lost 2 bases at V and 0 bases at J; junction bases unmatched: 12. The CDR3 spans 18 residues. This CDR3 is CASSLVGTGPFSSYEQYF. The DNA for the CDR3 is TGTGCCAGCAGTTTAGTGGGGACAGGCCCTTTTAGCTCCTACGAGCAGTACTTC.

This chain joins TRBV2 and TRBJ2-1; perhaps TRBD2 as D (5 bases). The CDR3 is 15 amino acids. Germline CDR1 and CDR2: SNHLY and FYNNEI. V lost 4 bases to trimming and J lost 0 bases, with 10 bases between them. The CDR3 nucleotides are TGTGCCAGCAGTGGATCGGACTCCTCCTACAATGAGCAGTTCTTC. This translates into CASSGSDSSYNEQFF.

The rearrangement uses TRBV2 and TRBJ2-1; no clear D. This CDR3 has 12 residues. Trimming removed 4 bases from V and 4 bases from J, with 5 bases in between. Germline V gives CDR1 SNHLY, CDR2 FYNNEI. The CDR3 DNA is TGTGCCAGCAGTGTTGATTACAATGAGCAGTTCTTC. Translated, it gives CASSVDYNEQFF.